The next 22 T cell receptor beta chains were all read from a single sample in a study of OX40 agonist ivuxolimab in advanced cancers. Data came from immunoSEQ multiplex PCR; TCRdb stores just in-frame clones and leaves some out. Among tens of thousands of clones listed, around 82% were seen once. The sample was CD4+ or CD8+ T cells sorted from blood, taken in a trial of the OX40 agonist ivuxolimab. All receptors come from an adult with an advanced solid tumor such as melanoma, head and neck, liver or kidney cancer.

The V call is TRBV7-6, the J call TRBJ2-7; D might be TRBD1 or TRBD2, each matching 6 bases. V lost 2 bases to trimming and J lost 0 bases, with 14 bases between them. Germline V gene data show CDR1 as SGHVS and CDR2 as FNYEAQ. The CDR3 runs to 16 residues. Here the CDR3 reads CASSLLDSGFSYEQYF. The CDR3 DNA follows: TGTGCCAGCAGCTTATTGGACAGCGGGTTCTCCTACGAGCAGTACTTC.

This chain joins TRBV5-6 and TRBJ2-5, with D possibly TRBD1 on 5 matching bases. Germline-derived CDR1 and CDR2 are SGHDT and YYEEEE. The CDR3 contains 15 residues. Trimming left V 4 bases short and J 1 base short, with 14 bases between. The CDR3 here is CASSKRADSQETQYF. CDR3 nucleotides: TGTGCCAGCAGCAAACGGGCCGACAGCCAAGAGACCCAGTACTTC.

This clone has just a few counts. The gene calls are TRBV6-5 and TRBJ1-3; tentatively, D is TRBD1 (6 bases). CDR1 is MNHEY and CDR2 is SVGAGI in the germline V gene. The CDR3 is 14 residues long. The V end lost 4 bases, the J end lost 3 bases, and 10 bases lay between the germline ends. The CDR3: CASSSGTLGNTIYF. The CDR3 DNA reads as TGTGCCAGCAGTTCCGGGACACTTGGAAACACCATATATTTT.

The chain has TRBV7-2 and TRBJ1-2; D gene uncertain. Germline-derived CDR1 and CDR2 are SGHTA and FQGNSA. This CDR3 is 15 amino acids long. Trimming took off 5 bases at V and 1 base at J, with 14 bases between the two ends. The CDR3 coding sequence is TGTGCCAGCAGCCCCCAGTCTTCGAATAACTATGGCTACACCTTC. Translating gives CASSPQSSNNYGYTF.

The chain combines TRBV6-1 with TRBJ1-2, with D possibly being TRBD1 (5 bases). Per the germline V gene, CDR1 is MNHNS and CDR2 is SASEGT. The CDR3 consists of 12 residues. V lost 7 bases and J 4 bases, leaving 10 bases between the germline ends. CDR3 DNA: TGTGCCAGCACCCGGGACGGCTATGGCTACACCTTC. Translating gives CASTRDGYGYTF.

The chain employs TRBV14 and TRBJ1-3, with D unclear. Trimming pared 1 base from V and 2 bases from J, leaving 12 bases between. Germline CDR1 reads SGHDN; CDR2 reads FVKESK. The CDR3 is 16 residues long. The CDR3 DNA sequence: TGTGCCAGCAGCCAAGGACCCCGGACGACTGGAAACACCATATATTTT. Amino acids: CASSQGPRTTGNTIYF.

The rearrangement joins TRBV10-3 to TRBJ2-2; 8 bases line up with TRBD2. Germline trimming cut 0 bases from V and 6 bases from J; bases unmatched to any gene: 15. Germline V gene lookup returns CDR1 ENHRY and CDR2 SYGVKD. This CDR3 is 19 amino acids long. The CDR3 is CAISESTGPGLGSPGELFF. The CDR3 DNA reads TGTGCCATCAGTGAGTCAACAGGGCCGGGACTAGGATCCCCCGGGGAGCTGTTTTTT.

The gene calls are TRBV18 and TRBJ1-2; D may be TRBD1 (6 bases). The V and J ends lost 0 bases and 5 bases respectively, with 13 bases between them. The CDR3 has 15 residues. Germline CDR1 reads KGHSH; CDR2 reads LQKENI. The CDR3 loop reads CASSPPTGRDYGYTF. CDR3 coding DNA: TGTGCCAGCTCACCACCTACAGGGCGAGATTATGGCTACACCTTC.

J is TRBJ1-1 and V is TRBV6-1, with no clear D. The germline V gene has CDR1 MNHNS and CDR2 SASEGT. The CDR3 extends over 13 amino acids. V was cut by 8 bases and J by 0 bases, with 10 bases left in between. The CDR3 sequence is CASSTHLNTEAFF. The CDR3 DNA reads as TGTGCCAGCTCCACCCATTTGAACACTGAAGCTTTCTTT.

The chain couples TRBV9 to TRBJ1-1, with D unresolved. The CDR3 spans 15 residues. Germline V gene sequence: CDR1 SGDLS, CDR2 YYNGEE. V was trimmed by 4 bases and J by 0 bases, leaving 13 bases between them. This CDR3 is CASSFQTELNTEAFF. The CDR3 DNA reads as TGTGCCAGCAGCTTTCAGACGGAACTGAACACTGAAGCTTTCTTT. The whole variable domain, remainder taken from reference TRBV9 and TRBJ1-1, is DSGVTQTPKHLITATGQRVTLRCSPRSGDLSVYWYQQSLDQGLQFLIQYYNGEERAKGNILERFSAQQFPDLHSELNLSSLELGDSALYFCASSFQTELNTEAFFGQGTRLTVV.

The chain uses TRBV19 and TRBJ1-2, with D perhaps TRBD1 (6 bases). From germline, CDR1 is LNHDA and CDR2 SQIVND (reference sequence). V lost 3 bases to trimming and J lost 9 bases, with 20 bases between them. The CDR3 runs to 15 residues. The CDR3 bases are TGTGCCAGTAGTATTCGGGACATCAGGCTCGGAAGCTACACCTTC. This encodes CASSIRDIRLGSYTF.

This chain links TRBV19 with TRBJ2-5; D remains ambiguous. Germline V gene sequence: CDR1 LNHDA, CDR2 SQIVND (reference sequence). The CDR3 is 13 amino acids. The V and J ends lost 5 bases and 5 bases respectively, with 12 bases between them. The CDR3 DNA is TGTGCCAGTAGTCACTATGGTGTTGAGACCCAGTACTTC. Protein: CASSHYGVETQYF.

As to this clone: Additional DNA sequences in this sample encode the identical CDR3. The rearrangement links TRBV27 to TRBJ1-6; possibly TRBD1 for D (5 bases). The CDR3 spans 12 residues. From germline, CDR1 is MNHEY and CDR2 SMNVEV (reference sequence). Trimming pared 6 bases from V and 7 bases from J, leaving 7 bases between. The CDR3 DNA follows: TGTGCCAGCAGGTCAGGGAATTCACCCCTCCACTTT. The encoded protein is CASRSGNSPLHF.

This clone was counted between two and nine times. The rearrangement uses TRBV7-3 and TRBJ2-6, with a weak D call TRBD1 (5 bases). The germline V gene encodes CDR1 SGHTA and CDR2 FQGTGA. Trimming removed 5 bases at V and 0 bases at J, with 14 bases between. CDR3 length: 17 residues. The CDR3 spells CASSLTGRASGANVLTF. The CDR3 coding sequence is TGTGCCAGCAGCCTGACGGGCAGGGCCTCTGGGGCCAACGTCCTGACTTTC.

For the CDR3, the DNA is TGTGCCAGCAGCTTAGAAGTTACAGATACGCAGTATTTT. Protein: CASSLEVTDTQYF. The chain uses TRBV7-9 and TRBJ2-3, with D unresolved. CDR3 size: 13 residues. Trimming took 1 base from V and 3 from J, leaving 5 bases between them. Germline V gene data show CDR1 as SEHNR and CDR2 as FQNEAQ (reference sequence).

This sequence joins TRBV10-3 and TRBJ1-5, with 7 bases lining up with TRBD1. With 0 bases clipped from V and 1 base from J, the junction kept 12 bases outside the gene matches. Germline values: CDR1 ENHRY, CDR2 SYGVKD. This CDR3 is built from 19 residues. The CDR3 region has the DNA TGTGCCATCAGTGAGTCGGTACAGGGGAGCGGGAGGAGCAATCAGCCCCAGCATTTT. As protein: CAISESVQGSGRSNQPQHF.

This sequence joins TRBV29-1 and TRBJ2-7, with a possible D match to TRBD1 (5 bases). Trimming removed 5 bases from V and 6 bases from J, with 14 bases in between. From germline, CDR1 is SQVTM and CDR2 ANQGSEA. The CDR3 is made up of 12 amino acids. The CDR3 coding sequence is TGCAGCGTTTCCGCAGGGAAGGGCGAGCAGTACTTC. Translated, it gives CSVSAGKGEQYF.

CDR3 nucleotides: TGTGCCAGCAGCTTGTTAGGGGCGGAGGGGGCCCAGTACTTC. As protein: CASSLLGAEGAQYF. J is TRBJ2-5 and V is TRBV5-5; D is perhaps TRBD1 or TRBD2 (6 bases each). Germline V CDR1 and CDR2: SGHKS, YYEKEE (reference sequence). The CDR3 has 14 amino acids. V lost 1 base, J lost 9 bases, and 16 bases lay in between.

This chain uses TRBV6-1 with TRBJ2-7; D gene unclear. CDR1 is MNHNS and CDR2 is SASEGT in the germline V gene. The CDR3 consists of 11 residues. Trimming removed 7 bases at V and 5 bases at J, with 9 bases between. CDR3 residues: CASTFRDEQYF. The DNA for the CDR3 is TGTGCCAGCACCTTCAGAGACGAGCAGTACTTC.

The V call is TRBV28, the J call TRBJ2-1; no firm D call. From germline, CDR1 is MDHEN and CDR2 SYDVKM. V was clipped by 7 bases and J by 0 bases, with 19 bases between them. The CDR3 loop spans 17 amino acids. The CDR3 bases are TGTGCCAGCACCACATGGGTTCGCGAAAGCTCCTACAATGAGCAGTTCTTC. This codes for CASTTWVRESSYNEQFF.

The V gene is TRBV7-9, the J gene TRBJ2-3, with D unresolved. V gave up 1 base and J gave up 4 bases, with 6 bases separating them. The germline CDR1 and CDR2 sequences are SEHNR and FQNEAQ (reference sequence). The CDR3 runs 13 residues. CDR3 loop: CASSLVGADTQYF. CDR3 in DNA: TGTGCCAGCAGCTTAGTGGGTGCAGATACGCAGTATTTT.

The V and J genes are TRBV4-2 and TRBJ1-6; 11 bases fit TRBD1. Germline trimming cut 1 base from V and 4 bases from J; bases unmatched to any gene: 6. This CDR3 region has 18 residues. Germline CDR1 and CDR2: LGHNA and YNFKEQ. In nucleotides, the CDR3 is TGTGCCAGCAGCCAAGTCGCCGGGACAGGGGGTTATAATTCACCCCTCCACTTT. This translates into CASSQVAGTGGYNSPLHF.